One sample yielded the 30 T cell receptor beta chains listed below, sequenced in a study of T cells in Graves' hyperthyroidism and ophthalmopathy. RNA transcripts were the template for amplifying TCR beta CDR3 regions. HTBI primers were used for first-round RT-PCR of the TCR CDR3. One entry per CDR3 protein, called by TCRdb with MiXCR from the multiplex PCR reads. The sample has around 540,000 distinct CDR3 sequences, 46% seen once; the top ten hold just over 8%. Specimen: peripheral blood or thyroid tissue (not recorded which). These receptors came from a young woman with Graves' hyperthyroidism.

This clonotype was seen just once. A much bigger clone sits one base away, suggesting this may be a read error. The genes are TRBV2 and TRBJ1-6; 10 bases agree with TRBD1. Germline trimming cut 5 bases from V and 10 bases from J; bases unmatched to any gene: 8. CDR1 and CDR2 (germline): SNHLY, FYNNEI. This CDR3 has 15 residues. In nucleotides, the CDR3 is TGTGCCAGCAGTACCACCGAGACAGGGGGCTCACCCCTCCACTTT. It specifies CASSTTETGGSPLHF.

Many counts were recorded for this clonotype. This chain joins TRBV2 and TRBJ1-2; D gene unclear. This CDR3 has 14 amino acids. Germline CDR1 reads SNHLY; CDR2 reads FYNNEI. Trimming took off 3 bases at V and 2 bases at J, with 10 bases between the two ends. The CDR3 nucleotides are TGTGCCAGCAGTGATTACGACACCAACTATGGCTACACCTTC. Translation: CASSDYDTNYGYTF.

The chain links TRBV19 to TRBJ2-7; TRBD1 agrees at 8 bases. CDR1 is LNHDA and CDR2 is SQIVND in the germline V gene (reference sequence). Losses at the gene ends were 3 bases for V and 2 bases for J; bases not matched to a gene: 3. The CDR3 is 14 residues long. The CDR3 is CASSITGGPYEQYF. CDR3 sequence (DNA): TGTGCCAGTAGTATTACAGGGGGTCCCTACGAGCAGTACTTC.

This clonotype was recorded many times. V gene TRBV10-3 combines with J gene TRBJ2-7; D remains ambiguous. Germline lookup yields CDR1 ENHRY and CDR2 SYGVKD. This CDR3 comprises 14 residues. V was clipped by 7 bases and J by 6 bases, with 19 bases between them. The CDR3 region is CAINSGGIRSEQYF. The CDR3 coding sequence is TGTGCCATCAACTCGGGCGGAATACGATCCGAGCAGTACTTC.

This chain connects TRBV20-1 to TRBJ2-7; 8 nucleotides match TRBD2. This CDR3 is 15 amino acids long. V lost 0 bases, J lost 4 bases, and 8 bases stayed unmatched. The germline V gene has CDR1 DFQATT and CDR2 SNEGSKA (reference sequence). This CDR3 reads CSARDPSGSTYEQYF. The DNA of the CDR3 is TGCAGTGCTAGAGATCCCAGCGGGAGTACGTACGAGCAGTACTTC.

This clonotype has only one observation. The genes are TRBV29-1 and TRBJ1-3; TRBD1 aligns across 8 bases. Germline V gene data show CDR1 as SQVTM and CDR2 as ANQGSEA. The CDR3 runs to 13 residues. Losses at the gene ends were 1 base for V and 7 bases for J; bases not matched to a gene: 3. Here the CDR3 reads CSVEGTGRNTIYF. As DNA, the CDR3 is TGCAGCGTTGAAGGGACAGGGAGGAACACCATATATTTT.

This clonotype was recorded many times. The chain has TRBV7-9 and TRBJ1-3; D remains unclear. Germline V gene sequence: CDR1 SEHNR, CDR2 FQNEAQ (reference sequence). The CDR3 totals 15 residues. V gave up 1 base and J gave up 0 bases, with 7 bases separating them. The CDR3 nucleotides are TGTGCCAGCAGCTTAGTCGGGGACTCTGGAAACACCATATATTTT. Protein: CASSLVGDSGNTIYF.

The chain recombines TRBV29-1 with TRBJ1-1; D gene uncertain. This CDR3 is built from 12 residues. Germline CDR1 is SQVTM and CDR2 is ANQGSEA. Trimming pared 4 bases from V and 4 bases from J, leaving 10 bases between. CDR3 sequence (DNA): TGCAGCGTTGCGGAACGGGGCACTGAAGCTTTCTTT. Protein sequence: CSVAERGTEAFF.

The chain uses TRBV14 and TRBJ2-7; D gene unclear. The CDR3 loop spans 13 amino acids. Germline CDR1 is SGHDN and CDR2 is FVKESK. With 4 bases removed from V and 2 bases from J, the gap between germline ends came to 9 bases. The CDR3 spells CASSLLVPYEQYF. Written as DNA, the CDR3 is TGTGCCAGCAGCCTTTTAGTCCCCTACGAGCAGTACTTC.

V usage is TRBV25-1 and J usage is TRBJ2-3, with 7 positions matching TRBD2. The trim removed 7 bases at V and 4 bases at J, leaving 5 bases unmatched. The CDR3 contains 13 residues. Germline V CDR1 and CDR2: MGHDK, SYGVNS. For the CDR3, the DNA is TGTGCCAGCACCGCGGGAGCTTCAGATACGCAGTATTTT. This codes for CASTAGASDTQYF.

The chain combines TRBV29-1 with TRBJ2-2, with no clear D. Trimming left V 0 bases short and J 6 bases short, with 14 bases between. CDR1 is SQVTM and CDR2 is ANQGSEA in the germline V gene. CDR3 size: 15 residues. The CDR3 region has the DNA TGCAGCGTTGAAGATACGGAGACCTTGGCCGGGGAGCTGTTTTTT. Its protein is CSVEDTETLAGELFF.

In its sample, this clonotype was seen once. The CDR3 nucleotides are TGTGCCAGCAGCCCCTACCCTACCGGGGAGCTGTTTTTT. This sequence encodes CASSPYPTGELFF. The gene calls are TRBV5-6 and TRBJ2-2; unclear D gene. The ends were cut back, 4 bases at V and 5 bases at J, with 9 bases in the middle. CDR1 is SGHDT and CDR2 is YYEEEE in the germline V gene. The CDR3 sequence is 13 residues long.

The rearrangement joins TRBV2 to TRBJ1-2; D might be TRBD1 (5 bases). Germline assignment: CDR1 SNHLY and CDR2 FYNNEI. This CDR3 region has 15 residues. The ends were cut back, 8 bases at V and 5 bases at J, with 21 bases in the middle. CDR3 nucleotide sequence: TGTGCCAGCCAAGATCATACGGGACCCACTTATGGCTACACCTTC. This gives the protein CASQDHTGPTYGYTF.

A few counts support this clonotype. This sequence joins TRBV25-1 and TRBJ1-1, with TRBD1 identical over 7 bases. This CDR3 spans 17 amino acids. In germline, CDR1 is MGHDK, CDR2 SYGVNS. V shed 5 bases and J 0 bases; nucleotides not matched to a gene: 12. The CDR3 loop is CASSYLGGRGLNTEAFF. The CDR3 DNA is TGTGCCAGCAGTTACCTCGGTGGCAGGGGGTTGAACACTGAAGCTTTCTTT. Together with reference TRBV25-1 and TRBJ1-1, the CDR3 gives the full variable domain: EADIYQTPRYLVIGTGKKITLECSQTMGHDKMYWYQQDPGMELHLIHYSYGVNSTEKGDLSSESTVSRIRTEHFPLTLESARPSHTSQYLCASSYLGGRGLNTEAFFGQGTRLTVV.

This chain connects TRBV29-1 to TRBJ1-2, with D possibly matching TRBD1 (5 bases). V was clipped by 3 bases and J by 6 bases, with 11 bases between them. CDR1 SQVTM and CDR2 ANQGSEA come from the germline V gene. This CDR3 is 12 amino acids long. CDR3 sequence: CSVEGTGDGYTF. For the CDR3, the DNA is TGCAGCGTTGAGGGGACCGGGGATGGCTACACCTTC.

As regards this clonotype: A read error may account for a junction end that differs from germline. CDR3 sequence (DNA): TGCAGTGCTAGGCTAACTAGCATCCAGACCCAGAACTTC. This encodes CSARLTSIQTQNF. The chain uses TRBV20-1 and TRBJ2-5; D is perhaps TRBD2 (6 bases). Looked up from germline, CDR1 is DFQATT and CDR2 is SNEGSKA (reference sequence). This CDR3 is built from 13 residues.

In this sample, this clonotype turned up many times. This chain joins TRBV7-9 and TRBJ2-5; 7 bases align to TRBD1. V lost 5 bases and J lost 7; bases outside the gene matches: 10. Germline loops: CDR1 SEHNR, CDR2 FQNEAQ (reference sequence). The CDR3 is 14 residues long. The CDR3 DNA is TGTGCCAGCAGCCCTCCTACAGGGGAAGTGACCCAGTACTTC. Translating gives CASSPPTGEVTQYF.

This clonotype was found many times. The chain joins TRBV10-3 to TRBJ1-4; D not resolved. V was trimmed by 3 bases and J by 5 bases, leaving 7 bases between them. The CDR3 extends over 13 amino acids. CDR1 is ENHRY, CDR2 SYGVKD, per germline. CDR3: CAISDEPNEKLFF. CDR3 DNA sequence: TGTGCCATCAGTGATGAGCCGAATGAAAAACTGTTTTTT.

This sequence joins TRBV2 and TRBJ1-6; the D gene is possibly TRBD1 (6 bases). CDR1 is SNHLY and CDR2 is FYNNEI in the germline V gene. This CDR3 has 16 residues. The CDR3 DNA sequence: TGTGCTACTAGCAGTTTGATGGACAGCCATAATTCACCCCTCCACTTT. Protein sequence: CATSSLMDSHNSPLHF.

This chain uses TRBV20-1 with TRBJ2-2; weak D call: TRBD2 (6 bases). The length of the CDR3 is 13 residues. Germline-derived CDR1 and CDR2 are DFQATT and SNEGSKA (reference sequence). CDR3 region: CGAEGLNTGELFF. CDR3 nucleotide sequence: TGCGGCGCGGAGGGACTGAACACCGGGGAGCTGTTTTTT.

V gene TRBV7-6 combines with J gene TRBJ1-2; weak D call: TRBD1 (6 bases). Germline-derived CDR1 and CDR2 are SGHVS and FNYEAQ. The V gene lost 3 bases and the J gene lost 4 bases, with 15 bases spanning the gap. CDR3 length: 15 residues. The chain's CDR3 is CASSLERGTTYGYTF. The CDR3, as DNA: TGTGCCAGCAGCTTGGAACGTGGGACAACCTATGGCTACACCTTC.

This clonotype was detected many times. The chain combines TRBV15 with TRBJ1-1, with unresolved D. Germline lookup yields CDR1 LNHNV and CDR2 YYDKDF (reference sequence). Trimming cost V 7 bases and J 1 base, with 13 bases left between them. This CDR3 comprises 14 residues. CDR3 in amino acids: CATKRQEQNTEAFF. CDR3 sequence (DNA): TGTGCCACCAAACGGCAGGAGCAGAACACTGAAGCTTTCTTT.

This clonotype was seen a few times. V and J are TRBV5-1 and TRBJ1-1, with a tentative D call TRBD1 (5 bases). Trimming removed 0 bases from V and 0 bases from J, with 9 bases in between. Germline values: CDR1 SGHRS, CDR2 YFSETQ. The CDR3 is 15 residues long. CDR3 loop: CASSLERDLNTEAFF. The CDR3 nucleotides are TGCGCCAGCAGCTTGGAGAGGGACCTGAACACTGAAGCTTTCTTT.

This clonotype was detected many times. One end of the junction fails to match germline, which may point to a read error. V gene TRBV2 combines with J gene TRBJ1-4; possibly TRBD1 for D (6 bases). Germline V gene lookup returns CDR1 SNHLY and CDR2 FYNNEI. The CDR3 length is 15 residues. CDR3 region: CASSESRTESLIVVF. CDR3 sequence (DNA): TGTGCCAGCAGTGAGAGCCGGACAGAATCACTTATTGTCGTTTTT.

The chain employs TRBV25-1 and TRBJ1-2; TRBD1 aligns across 9 bases. CDR1 MGHDK and CDR2 SYGVNS come from the germline V gene. Unmatched junction bases numbered 8, after V lost 5 bases and J lost 7 bases. The CDR3 is 14 amino acids. This CDR3 is CASSYRGQGTGYTF. CDR3 bases: TGTGCCAGCAGTTATCGAGGACAGGGGACTGGCTACACCTTC.

CDR3 nucleotide sequence: TGCAGTGCTAGAGATCGAACCTTATACAATCAGCCCCAGCATTTT. This codes for CSARDRTLYNQPQHF. The chain links TRBV20-1 to TRBJ1-5, with no clear D. The CDR3 is 15 residues long. Germline assignment: CDR1 DFQATT and CDR2 SNEGSKA (reference sequence). Trimming pared 0 bases from V and 3 bases from J, leaving 12 bases between.

The count of this clonotype is one. The chain carries TRBV7-6 and TRBJ2-7; TRBD1 might be the D (6 bases). The CDR3 length is 11 residues. Germline V lookup: CDR1 SGHVS, CDR2 FNYEAQ. The CDR3 DNA follows: TGTGCTAGGACAGCCTCCTACGAGCAGTACTTC. It encodes CARTASYEQYF.

In this sample, this clonotype turned up a few times. This chain joins TRBV7-2 and TRBJ1-3; 8 positions agree with TRBD1. Germline V CDR1 and CDR2: SGHTA, FQGNSA. CDR3 length equals 16 residues. The V and J ends lost 5 bases and 2 bases, in that order; junction bases with no gene match: 8. This CDR3 is CASSAGTGPTGNTIYF. CDR3 coding DNA: TGTGCCAGCAGCGCCGGGACAGGTCCAACTGGAAACACCATATATTTT.

The chain has TRBV29-1 and TRBJ2-5; unclear D gene. V was cut by 8 bases and J by 1 base, with 20 bases left in between. CDR3 size: 15 residues. Germline CDR1 SQVTM, CDR2 ANQGSEA. This CDR3 is CSRSDARTAQETQYF. Here the CDR3 DNA reads TGCAGCAGGAGTGACGCCAGGACGGCCCAAGAGACCCAGTACTTC.

CDR3: CSARDRWQGNSPLHF. The CDR3 DNA reads TGCAGTGCTAGAGATCGATGGCAGGGGAATTCACCCCTCCACTTT. The chain combines TRBV20-1 with TRBJ1-6, with D perhaps TRBD1 (6 bases). CDR1 is DFQATT and CDR2 is SNEGSKA in the germline V gene (reference sequence). The CDR3 runs 15 residues. Trimming shortened V by 0 bases and J by 7 bases, and 13 bases separated the two germline ends.